This T cell receptor beta chain was sequenced during a study of blood T cell repertoires in COVID-19. Study-wide context: Samples representing acute and convalescent COVID-19 were sourced from the United States, Italy and Spain. Nucleic acid was either cDNA or gDNA, and it came from T cells, B-cell-depleted T cells, or PBMCs.

The CDR3 loop spans 13 amino acids. The V end was cut by 4 bases, the J end by 5 bases, with 12 bases between. Per the germline V gene, CDR1 is SGHRS and CDR2 is YFSETQ. The authors' processing: Nucleated cell counts were estimated from reference gene primer amplification. Libraries were prepared by immunoSEQ multiplex PCR; TCRdb keeps only in-frame clonotypes and omits some of them. V and J calls and clone size follow that table, whereas D and trimming were derived from the DNA. The sample yields some 190,000 clones, less than 90% seen once. This clone has a handful of counts. The sequence was obtained from a human donor in a cohort sampled during active COVID-19. Sequenced: peripheral blood. The J gene is TRBJ1-2, the V gene TRBV5-1; perhaps TRBD1 as D (6 bases). CDR3 in DNA: TGCGCCAGCAGCCCGACAGGAGAGTATGGCTACACCTTC. Encoded protein: CASSPTGEYGYTF.